This passage covers 9 T cell receptor beta chains from one sample sequenced in a study of blood T cell repertoires in COVID-19. Clones were sequenced by immunoSEQ multiplex PCR, and TCRdb holds only the in-frame ones, with some missing. The table has roughly 200,000 clones, 87% seen once. Sequencing was carried out using PBMCs or T cells enriched from blood (not recorded which). Receptors originate from a woman in her 30s who had recovered from COVID-19.

The rearrangement joins TRBV5-1 to TRBJ2-5, with D perhaps matching TRBD1 (6 bases). Per germline, CDR1 SGHRS and CDR2 YFSETQ. The CDR3 sequence is 14 residues long. V was trimmed by 0 bases and J by 3 bases, leaving 9 bases between them. CDR3 DNA sequence: TGCGCCAGCAGCTTGGCTCCAGGGGAAGAGACCCAGTACTTC. It translates to CASSLAPGEETQYF.

V and J are TRBV19 and TRBJ1-4; 8 bases map to TRBD1. Germline V CDR1 and CDR2: LNHDA, SQIVND (reference sequence). J lost 8 bases, V lost 1 base, and 3 bases had no gene match. This CDR3 has 14 residues. The DNA for the CDR3 is TGTGCCAGTAGTATAGGACAGGGGAGGGAAAAACTGTTTTTT. Translated, it gives CASSIGQGREKLFF.

The V gene is TRBV27, the J gene TRBJ2-1, with D maybe TRBD2 (6 bases). The V gene lost 3 bases and the J gene lost 3 bases, with 12 bases spanning the gap. The CDR3 runs to 15 residues. Germline CDR1 is MNHEY and CDR2 is SMNVEV (reference sequence). Here the CDR3 reads CASSFQLAVYNEQFF. CDR3 nucleotides: TGTGCCAGCAGTTTTCAACTAGCAGTCTACAATGAGCAGTTCTTC.

This chain uses TRBV4-3 with TRBJ1-6; weak D call: TRBD1 (6 bases). Looked up from germline, CDR1 is LGHNA and CDR2 is YSLEER. This CDR3 spans 16 amino acids. The V gene lost 0 bases and the J gene lost 9 bases, with 15 bases spanning the gap. The CDR3 DNA is TGCGCCAGCAGCCAAGAGTTAAAGGGGGACGGTTCACCCCTCCACTTT. Translation gives CASSQELKGDGSPLHF.

The chain employs TRBV5-1 and TRBJ2-1; 13 nucleotides match TRBD2. There are 17 residues in the CDR3. The V and J ends lost 1 base and 8 bases, in that order; junction bases with no gene match: 9. Germline V gene lookup returns CDR1 SGHRS and CDR2 YFSETQ. The CDR3 DNA follows: TGCGCCAGCAGCTTGACCGGGACTAGCGGGATTAGGGATGAGCAGTTCTTC. Encoded protein: CASSLTGTSGIRDEQFF. Combining the CDR3 with reference TRBV5-1 and TRBJ2-1 gives the whole variable domain KAGVTQTPRYLIKTRGQQVTLSCSPISGHRSVSWYQQTPGQGLQFLFEYFSETQRNKGNFPGRFSGRQFSNSRSEMNVSTLELGDSALYLCASSLTGTSGIRDEQFFGPGTRLTVL.

This rearrangement joins TRBV5-1 to TRBJ1-4; TRBD1 might be the D (6 bases). This CDR3 is 14 amino acids long. The ends were cut back, 4 bases at V and 6 bases at J, with 13 bases in the middle. The V gene's germline CDR1 is SGHRS and CDR2 YFSETQ. CDR3 protein: CASSVTGRDEKLFF. The DNA for the CDR3 is TGCGCCAGCAGCGTGACAGGCCGGGATGAAAAACTGTTTTTT. The entire variable domain, with the rest obtained from reference TRBV5-1 and TRBJ1-4, is as follows: KAGVTQTPRYLIKTRGQQVTLSCSPISGHRSVSWYQQTPGQGLQFLFEYFSETQRNKGNFPGRFSGRQFSNSRSEMNVSTLELGDSALYLCASSVTGRDEKLFFGSGTQLSVL.

This chain joins TRBV7-9 and TRBJ1-1, with a weak D call TRBD1 (5 bases). V lost 5 bases, J lost 0 bases, and 10 bases lay in between. This CDR3 contains 14 residues. Germline V CDR1 and CDR2: SEHNR, FQNEAQ (reference sequence). CDR3 region: CASSDQGMNTEAFF. CDR3 nucleotide sequence: TGTGCCAGCAGCGACCAGGGCATGAACACTGAAGCTTTCTTT.

The sample holds a few counts of this clone. The chain employs TRBV12-3 or TRBV12-4 and TRBJ1-5; no definite D call. Trimming cost V 3 bases and J 5 bases, with 8 bases left between them. The CDR3 sequence is 13 residues long. The CDR3 nucleotides are TGTGCCAGCAGTTTCGGGAGTTATCAGCCCCAGCATTTT. Amino acids: CASSFGSYQPQHF.

The chain is built from TRBV7-3 and TRBJ2-1, with TRBD2 identical over 16 bases. Per germline, CDR1 SGHTA and CDR2 FQGTGA. V shed 5 bases, J shed 8 bases, and the junction held 12 bases outside the gene matches. CDR3 length equals 18 residues. CDR3 bases: TGTGCCAGCAGCCCCCAGGGACTAGCGGGAGGGCAACAGGATGAGCAGTTCTTC. It translates to CASSPQGLAGGQQDEQFF.